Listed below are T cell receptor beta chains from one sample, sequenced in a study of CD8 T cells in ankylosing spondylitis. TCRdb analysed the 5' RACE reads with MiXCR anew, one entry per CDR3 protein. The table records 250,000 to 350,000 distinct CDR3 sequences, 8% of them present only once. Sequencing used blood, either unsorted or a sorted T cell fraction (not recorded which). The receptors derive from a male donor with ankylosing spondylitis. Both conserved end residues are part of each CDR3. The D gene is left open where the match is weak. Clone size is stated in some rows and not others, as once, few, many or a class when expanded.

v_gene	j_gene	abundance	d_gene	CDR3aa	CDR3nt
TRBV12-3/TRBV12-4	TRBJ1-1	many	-	CASSNLGGGPEAFF	TGTGCCAGCAGTAACCTGGGGGGGGGCCCTGAAGCTTTCTTT
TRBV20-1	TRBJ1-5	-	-	CSASRGDQPQHF	TGCAGTGCTTCGAGGGGCGACCAGCCCCAGCATTTT
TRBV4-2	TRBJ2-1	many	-	CASSQTPYEQFF	TGTGCCAGCAGCCAAACTCCGTATGAGCAGTTCTTC
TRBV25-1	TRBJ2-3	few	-	CASSERLGFDTQYF	TGTGCCAGCAGTGAAAGGCTTGGATTCGATACGCAGTATTTT
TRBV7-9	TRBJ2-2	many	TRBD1	CASSLGQGHVGELFF	TGTGCCAGCAGCTTAGGACAGGGGCATGTCGGGGAGCTGTTTTTT
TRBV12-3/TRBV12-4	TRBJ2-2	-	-	CASSLQDLNTGELFF	TGTGCCAGCAGTTTACAGGACTTGAACACCGGGGAGCTGTTTTTT
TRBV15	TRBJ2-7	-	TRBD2	CATSRGRGSGTHEQYF	TGTGCCACCAGCAGAGGACGAGGTAGCGGGACCCACGAGCAGTACTTC
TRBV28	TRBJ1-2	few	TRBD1	CASSSGQELIYGYTF	TGTGCCAGCAGTTCAGGACAGGAACTCATTTATGGCTACACCTTC
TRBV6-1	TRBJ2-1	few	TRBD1	CASSGGQGFDEQFF	TGTGCCAGCAGTGGGGGACAGGGATTCGATGAGCAGTTCTTC
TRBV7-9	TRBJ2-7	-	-	CASSPRVGYYEQYF	TGTGCCAGCAGCCCTAGAGTCGGCTACTACGAGCAGTACTTC
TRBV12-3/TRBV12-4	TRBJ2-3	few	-	CASSPGLRAPTDTQYF	TGTGCCAGCAGTCCCGGTTTGCGGGCCCCCACAGATACGCAGTATTTT
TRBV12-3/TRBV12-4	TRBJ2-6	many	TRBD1	CASSWTGGSGANVLTF	TGTGCCAGCAGTTGGACAGGGGGATCAGGGGCCAACGTCCTGACTTTC
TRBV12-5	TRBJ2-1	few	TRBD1	CASGPGTGPYNEQFF	TGTGCTAGTGGACCGGGGACAGGGCCCTACAATGAGCAGTTCTTC
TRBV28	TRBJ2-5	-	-	CASKGGGPPETQYF	TGTGCCAGCAAGGGAGGGGGTCCCCCCGAGACCCAGTACTTC
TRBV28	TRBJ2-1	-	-	CASSSKGAGYNEQFF	TGTGCCAGCAGCTCAAAGGGGGCGGGGTACAATGAGCAGTTCTTC
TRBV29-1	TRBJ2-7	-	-	CSAGDAGYEQYF	TGCAGCGCTGGGGACGCGGGCTACGAGCAGTACTTC
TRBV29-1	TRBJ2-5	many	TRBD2	CSVGGWREGRRKETQYF	TGCAGCGTTGGAGGATGGCGGGAGGGCCGGAGGAAAGAGACCCAGTACTTC
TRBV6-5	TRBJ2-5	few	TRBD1	CASSTGTGVETQYF	TGTGCCAGCAGTACTGGGACAGGGGTAGAGACCCAGTACTTC
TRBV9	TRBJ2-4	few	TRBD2	CASSVGWTSGVAKNIQYF	TGTGCCAGCAGCGTAGGATGGACTAGCGGAGTAGCCAAAAACATTCAGTACTTC
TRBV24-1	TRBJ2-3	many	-	CATSDLRADSTDTQYF	TGTGCCACCAGTGATTTGCGAGCGGATAGCACAGATACGCAGTATTTT
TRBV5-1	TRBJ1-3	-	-	CASSLDGPPGNTIYF	TGCGCCAGCAGCTTGGACGGGCCGCCTGGAAACACCATATATTTT
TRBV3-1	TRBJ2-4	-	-	CASSQAREKNIQYF	TGTGCCAGCAGCCAAGCCAGGGAAAAAAACATTCAGTACTTC
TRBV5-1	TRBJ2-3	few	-	CASSSNPTSSDTQYF	TGCGCCAGCAGCTCGAACCCTACTAGCTCAGATACGCAGTATTTT
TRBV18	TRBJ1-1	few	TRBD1	CASSPGTGLGFF	TGTGCCAGCTCACCCGGGACAGGGTTGGGTTTCTTT
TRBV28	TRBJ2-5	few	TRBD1	CASRGSLDRGMAAHQETQYF	TGTGCCAGCAGGGGTTCTCTAGACAGGGGGATGGCGGCTCACCAAGAGACCCAGTACTTC
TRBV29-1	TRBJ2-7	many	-	CSAGFGWEQYF	TGCAGCGCTGGATTTGGGTGGGAGCAGTACTTC
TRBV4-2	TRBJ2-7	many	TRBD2	CASSQERAGDYYEQYF	TGTGCCAGCAGCCAAGAGAGAGCGGGAGACTACTACGAGCAGTACTTC
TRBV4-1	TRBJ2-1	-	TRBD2	CASSQVGLAAWNEQFF	TGCGCCAGCAGCCAGGTCGGACTAGCAGCCTGGAATGAGCAGTTCTTC
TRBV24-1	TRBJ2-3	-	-	CATSVVGDTQYF	TGTGCCACCAGTGTGGTTGGGGATACGCAGTATTTT
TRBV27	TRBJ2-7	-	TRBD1	CATLRTGDHEQYF	TGTGCCACTCTACGGACAGGGGACCACGAGCAGTACTTC
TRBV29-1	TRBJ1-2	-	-	CSAGTSANYGYTF	TGCAGCGCCGGGACTTCTGCTAACTATGGCTACACCTTC
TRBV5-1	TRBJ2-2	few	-	CASSLRRGYTGELFF	TGCGCCAGCAGCTTGCGCCGGGGGTACACCGGGGAGCTGTTTTTT
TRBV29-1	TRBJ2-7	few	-	CSVDYPMSHEQYF	TGCAGCGTCGACTACCCGATGTCCCACGAGCAGTACTTC
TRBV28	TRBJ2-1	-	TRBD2	CASSLGPSGYYEQFF	TGTGCCAGCAGTTTAGGTCCTAGCGGGTACTATGAGCAGTTCTTC
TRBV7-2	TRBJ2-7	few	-	CASSFSRDNTYEQYF	TGTGCCAGCAGCTTCAGCCGGGACAACACCTACGAGCAGTACTTC
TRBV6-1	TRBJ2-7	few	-	CASTSGQDRTYEQYF	TGTGCCAGCACGTCAGGACAAGACAGGACCTACGAGCAGTACTTC
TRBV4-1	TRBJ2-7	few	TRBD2	CASSQEGPSGRSAQYF	TGCGCCAGCAGCCAAGAGGGTCCTAGCGGGAGAAGTGCGCAGTACTTC
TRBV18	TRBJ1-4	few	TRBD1	CASSLQPGTGNEKLFF	TGTGCCAGCTCACTTCAACCCGGGACAGGGAATGAAAAACTGTTTTTT
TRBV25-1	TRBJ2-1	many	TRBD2	CASSILAGGEQFF	TGTGCCAGCAGTATCCTAGCGGGGGGTGAGCAGTTCTTC
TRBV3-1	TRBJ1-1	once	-	CASSPRRGSEAFF	TGTGCCAGCAGCCCAAGGAGGGGCTCTGAAGCTTTCTTT
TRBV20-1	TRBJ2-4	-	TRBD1	CSAIGTGKNIQYF	TGCAGTGCTATAGGGACAGGCAAAAACATTCAGTACTTC
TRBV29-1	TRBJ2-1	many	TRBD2	CSLGTSGSPEQFF	TGCAGCCTAGGGACTAGCGGTTCCCCCGAGCAGTTCTTC
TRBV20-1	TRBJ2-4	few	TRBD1	CSASQDRGFENIQYF	TGCAGTGCTTCTCAAGACAGGGGGTTCGAAAACATTCAGTACTTC
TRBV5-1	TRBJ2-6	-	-	CASSLGGASSGANVLTF	TGCGCCAGCAGCTTAGGCGGGGCCAGCTCTGGGGCCAACGTCCTGACTTTC
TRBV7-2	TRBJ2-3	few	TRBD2	CASSQTSGTGATQYF	TGTGCCAGCAGCCAGACTAGCGGGACCGGCGCTACGCAGTATTTT